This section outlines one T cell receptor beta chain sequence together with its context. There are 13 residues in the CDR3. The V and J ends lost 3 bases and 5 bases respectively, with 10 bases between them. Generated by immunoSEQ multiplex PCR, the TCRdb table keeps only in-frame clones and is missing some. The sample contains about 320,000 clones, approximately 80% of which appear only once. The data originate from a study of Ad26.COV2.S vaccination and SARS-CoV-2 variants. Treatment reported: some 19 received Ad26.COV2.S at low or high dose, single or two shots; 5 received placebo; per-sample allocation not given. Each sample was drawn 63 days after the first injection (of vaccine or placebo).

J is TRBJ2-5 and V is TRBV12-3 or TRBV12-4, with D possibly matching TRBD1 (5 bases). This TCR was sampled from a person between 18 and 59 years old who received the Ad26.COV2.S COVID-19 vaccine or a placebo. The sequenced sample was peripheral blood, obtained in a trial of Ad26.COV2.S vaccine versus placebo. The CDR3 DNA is TGTGCCAGCAGTTTTCAGGGAAGGGAGACCCAGTACTTC. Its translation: CASSFQGRETQYF.